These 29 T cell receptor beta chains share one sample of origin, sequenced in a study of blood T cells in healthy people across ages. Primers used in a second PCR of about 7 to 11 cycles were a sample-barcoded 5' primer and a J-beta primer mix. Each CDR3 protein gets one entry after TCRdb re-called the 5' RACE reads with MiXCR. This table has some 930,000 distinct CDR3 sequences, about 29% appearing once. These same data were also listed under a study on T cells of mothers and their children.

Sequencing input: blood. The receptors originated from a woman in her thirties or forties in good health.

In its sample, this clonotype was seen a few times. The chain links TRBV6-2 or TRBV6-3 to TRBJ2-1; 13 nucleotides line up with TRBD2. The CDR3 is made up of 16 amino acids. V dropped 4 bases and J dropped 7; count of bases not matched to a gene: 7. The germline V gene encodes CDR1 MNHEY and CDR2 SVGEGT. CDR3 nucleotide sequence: TGTGCCAGCAGTTCTCCGACTAGCGGGGGGTGGAATGAGCAGTTCTTC. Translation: CASSSPTSGGWNEQFF.

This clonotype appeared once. The CDR3: CAWSFRVGSEQYF. The CDR3, as DNA: TGTGCCTGGAGTTTTAGGGTTGGCAGCGAGCAGTACTTC. V and J are TRBV30 and TRBJ2-7; no clear D. V lost 2 bases to trimming and J lost 6 bases, with 14 bases between them. The CDR3 consists of 13 residues. The germline gives CDR1 GTSNPN, CDR2 SVGIG (reference sequence).

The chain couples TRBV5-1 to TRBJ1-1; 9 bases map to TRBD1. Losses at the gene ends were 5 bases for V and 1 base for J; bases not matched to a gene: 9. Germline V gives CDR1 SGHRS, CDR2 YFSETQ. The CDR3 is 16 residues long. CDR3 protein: CASRSGQGPPNTEAFF. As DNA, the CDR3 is TGCGCCAGCAGATCGGGACAGGGACCTCCGAACACTGAAGCTTTCTTT.

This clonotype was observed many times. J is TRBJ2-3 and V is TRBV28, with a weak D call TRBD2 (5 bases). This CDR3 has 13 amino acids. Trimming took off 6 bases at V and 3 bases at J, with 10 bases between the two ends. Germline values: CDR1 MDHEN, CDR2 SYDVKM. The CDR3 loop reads CASRRVETDTQYF. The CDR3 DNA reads TGTGCCAGCAGGAGGGTAGAGACAGATACGCAGTATTTT.

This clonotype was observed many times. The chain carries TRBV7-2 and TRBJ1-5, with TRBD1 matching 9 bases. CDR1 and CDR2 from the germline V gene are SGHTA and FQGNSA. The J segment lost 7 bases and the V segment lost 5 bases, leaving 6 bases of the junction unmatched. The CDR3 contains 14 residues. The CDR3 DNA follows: TGTGCCAGCAGCCCACGGACAGGGGCCCAGCCCCAGCATTTT. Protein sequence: CASSPRTGAQPQHF.

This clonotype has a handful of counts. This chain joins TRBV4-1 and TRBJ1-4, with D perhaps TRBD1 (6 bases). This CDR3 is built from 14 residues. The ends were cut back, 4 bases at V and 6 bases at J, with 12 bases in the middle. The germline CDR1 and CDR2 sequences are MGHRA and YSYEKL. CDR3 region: CASSPGRGYEKLFF. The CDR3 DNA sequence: TGCGCCAGCAGCCCCGGAAGGGGGTATGAAAAACTGTTTTTT.

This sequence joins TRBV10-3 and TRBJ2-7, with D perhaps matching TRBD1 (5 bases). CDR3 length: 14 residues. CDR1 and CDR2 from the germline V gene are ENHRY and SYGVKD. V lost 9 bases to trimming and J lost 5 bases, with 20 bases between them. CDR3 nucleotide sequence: TGTGCCATATGTAGTACAGGAAGGCTTGACGAGCAGTACTTC. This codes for CAICSTGRLDEQYF.

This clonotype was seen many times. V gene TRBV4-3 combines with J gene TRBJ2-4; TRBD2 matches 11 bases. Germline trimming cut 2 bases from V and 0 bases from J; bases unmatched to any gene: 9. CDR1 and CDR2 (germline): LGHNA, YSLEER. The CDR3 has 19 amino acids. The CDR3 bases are TGCGCCAGCAGCCAATTTCTAGCGGGGGGTAGACTAGCCAAAAACATTCAGTACTTC. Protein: CASSQFLAGGRLAKNIQYF.

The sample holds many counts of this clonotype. The CDR3 loop reads CASSQDPHRRDTQYF. The CDR3 DNA is TGCGCCAGCAGCCAAGATCCCCATCGGCGAGATACGCAGTATTTT. The chain couples TRBV4-1 to TRBJ2-3; D not certain. Per the germline V gene, CDR1 is MGHRA and CDR2 is YSYEKL. V lost 0 bases and J lost 5, with 12 bases in between. There are 15 residues in the CDR3.

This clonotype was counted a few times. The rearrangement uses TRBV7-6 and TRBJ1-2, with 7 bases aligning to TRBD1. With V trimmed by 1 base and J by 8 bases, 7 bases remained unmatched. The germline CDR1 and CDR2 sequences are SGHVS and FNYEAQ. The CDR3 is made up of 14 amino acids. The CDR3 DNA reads TGTGCCAGCAGCTTAGGGACAGGACCCTTGGGCTACACCTTC. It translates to CASSLGTGPLGYTF.

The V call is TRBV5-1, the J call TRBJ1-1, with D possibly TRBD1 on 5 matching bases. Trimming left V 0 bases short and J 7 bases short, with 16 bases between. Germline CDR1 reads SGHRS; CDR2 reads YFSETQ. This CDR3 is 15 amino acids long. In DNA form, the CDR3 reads TGCGCCAGCAGCTTGGTCGGTGGGGCCGAGGGTGAAGCTTTCTTT. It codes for CASSLVGGAEGEAFF.

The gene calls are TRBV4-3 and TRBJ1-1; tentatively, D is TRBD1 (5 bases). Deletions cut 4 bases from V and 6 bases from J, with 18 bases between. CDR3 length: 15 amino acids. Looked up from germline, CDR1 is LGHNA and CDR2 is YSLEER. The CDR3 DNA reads TGCGCCAGCAGCCCCCAGGTCCTGGGAGGGGCTGAAGCTTTCTTT. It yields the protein CASSPQVLGGAEAFF.

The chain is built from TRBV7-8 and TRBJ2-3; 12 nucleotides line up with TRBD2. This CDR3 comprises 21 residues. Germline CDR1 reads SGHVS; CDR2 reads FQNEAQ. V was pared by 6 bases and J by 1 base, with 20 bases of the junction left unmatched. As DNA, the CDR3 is TGTGCCAGCAGACCCCTCGGCTTACTAGCGGGGGGTCATGGGGGCACAGATACGCAGTATTTT. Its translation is CASRPLGLLAGGHGGTDTQYF.

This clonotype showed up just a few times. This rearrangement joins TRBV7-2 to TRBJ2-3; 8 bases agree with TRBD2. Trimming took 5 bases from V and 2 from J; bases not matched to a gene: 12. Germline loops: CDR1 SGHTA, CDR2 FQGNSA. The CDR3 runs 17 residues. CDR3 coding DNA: TGTGCCAGCAGCCAAGGCCGGGGGGGGGGCTTCACAGATACGCAGTATTTT. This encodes CASSQGRGGGFTDTQYF.

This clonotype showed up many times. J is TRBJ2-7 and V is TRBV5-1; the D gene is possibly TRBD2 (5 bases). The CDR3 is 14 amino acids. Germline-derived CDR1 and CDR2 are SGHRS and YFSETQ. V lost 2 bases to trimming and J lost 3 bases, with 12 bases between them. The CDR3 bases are TGCGCCAGCAGCTTTCGGGGTTCCGACTACGAGCAGTACTTC. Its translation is CASSFRGSDYEQYF.

The CDR3 here is CAGRTSGGGDTQYF. CDR3 nucleotide sequence: TGTGCCGGACGGACTAGCGGGGGCGGAGATACGCAGTATTTT. The rearrangement uses TRBV7-2 and TRBJ2-3, with 13 bases fitting TRBD2. Germline lookup yields CDR1 SGHTA and CDR2 FQGNSA. V lost 11 bases and J lost 5; bases outside the gene matches: 7. The CDR3 totals 14 residues.

The CDR3 loop reads CAISSPSGTSKYTQYF. DNA for the CDR3: TGTGCCATCAGTTCCCCTTCCGGGACTAGCAAGTATACGCAGTATTTT. This sequence joins TRBV10-3 and TRBJ2-3, with 9 positions matching TRBD2. The J segment lost 7 bases and the V segment lost 5 bases, leaving 13 bases of the junction unmatched. In germline, CDR1 is ENHRY, CDR2 SYGVKD. This CDR3 is 16 amino acids long.

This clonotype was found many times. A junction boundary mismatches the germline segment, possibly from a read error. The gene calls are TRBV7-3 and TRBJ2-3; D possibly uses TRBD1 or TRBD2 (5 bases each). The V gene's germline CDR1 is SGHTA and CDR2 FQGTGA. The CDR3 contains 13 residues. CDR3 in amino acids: CASSSGGGDTQYF. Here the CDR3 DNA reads TGCGCCAGCAGCTCCGGTGGGGGAGATACGCAGTATTTT.

This CDR3 is CASRKGGIKYNEQFF. The CDR3 DNA reads as TGTGCCAGCCGAAAGGGGGGGATTAAATACAATGAGCAGTTCTTC. The rearrangement joins TRBV12-3 or TRBV12-4 to TRBJ2-1; D might be TRBD2 (7 bases). This CDR3 region has 15 residues. The V and J ends lost 8 bases and 4 bases respectively, with 18 bases between them.

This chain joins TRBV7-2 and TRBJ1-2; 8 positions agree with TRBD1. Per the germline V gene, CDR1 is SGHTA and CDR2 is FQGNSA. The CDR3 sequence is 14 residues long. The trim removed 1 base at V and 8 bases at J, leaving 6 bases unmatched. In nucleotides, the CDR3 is TGTGCCAGCAGCTTAGGGGACAGGCCTCAGGGCTACACCTTC. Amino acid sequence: CASSLGDRPQGYTF.

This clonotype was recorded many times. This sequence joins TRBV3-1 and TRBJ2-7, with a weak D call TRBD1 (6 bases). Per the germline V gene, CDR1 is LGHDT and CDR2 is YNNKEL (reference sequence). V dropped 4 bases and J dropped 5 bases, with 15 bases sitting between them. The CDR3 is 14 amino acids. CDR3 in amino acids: CASSRAQGIDEQYF. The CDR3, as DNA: TGTGCCAGCAGCCGTGCACAGGGCATTGACGAGCAGTACTTC.

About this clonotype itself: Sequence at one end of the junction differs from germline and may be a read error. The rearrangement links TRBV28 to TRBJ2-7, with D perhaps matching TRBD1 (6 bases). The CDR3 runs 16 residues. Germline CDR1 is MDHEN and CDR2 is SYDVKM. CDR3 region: CTSRSAGARSSYEQYF. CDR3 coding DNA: TGTACCAGCAGGTCGGCAGGGGCGAGGAGCTCCTACGAGCAGTACTTC.

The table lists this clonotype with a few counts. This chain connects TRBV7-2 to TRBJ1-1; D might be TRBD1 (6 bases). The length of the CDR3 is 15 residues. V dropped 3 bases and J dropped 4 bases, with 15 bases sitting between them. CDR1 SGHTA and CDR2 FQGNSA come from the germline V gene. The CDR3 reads CASSFSGGQSTEAFF. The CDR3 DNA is TGTGCCAGCAGCTTCTCCGGGGGCCAGAGCACTGAAGCTTTCTTT.

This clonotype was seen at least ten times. The CDR3 nucleotides are TGTGCCAGCACCTCGCCGGGACAGGGGTCCTACGAGCAGTACTTC. Translating it yields CASTSPGQGSYEQYF. V usage is TRBV28 and J usage is TRBJ2-7; 10 positions agree with TRBD1. Looked up from germline, CDR1 is MDHEN and CDR2 is SYDVKM. This CDR3 contains 15 residues. The J segment lost 1 base and the V segment lost 7 bases, leaving 7 bases of the junction unmatched. The whole variable domain, remainder taken from reference TRBV28 and TRBJ2-7, is DVKVTQSSRYLVKRTGEKVFLECVQDMDHENMFWYRQDPGLGLRLIYFSYDVKMKEKGDIPEGYSVSREKKERFSLILESASTNQTSMYLCASTSPGQGSYEQYFGPGTRLTVT.

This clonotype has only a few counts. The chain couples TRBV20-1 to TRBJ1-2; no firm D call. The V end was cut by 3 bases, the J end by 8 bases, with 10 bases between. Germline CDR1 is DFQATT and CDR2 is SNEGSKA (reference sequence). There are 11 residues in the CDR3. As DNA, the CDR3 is TGCAGTGCTAGTATAGGGTACGGCTACACCTTC. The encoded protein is CSASIGYGYTF.

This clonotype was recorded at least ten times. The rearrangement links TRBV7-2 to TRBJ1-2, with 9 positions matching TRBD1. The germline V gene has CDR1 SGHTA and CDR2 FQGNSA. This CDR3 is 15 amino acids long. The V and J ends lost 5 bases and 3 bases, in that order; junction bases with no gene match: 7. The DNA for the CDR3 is TGTGCCAGCAGCCCACAGGGGGCGCTCGACTATGGCTACACCTTC. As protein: CASSPQGALDYGYTF.

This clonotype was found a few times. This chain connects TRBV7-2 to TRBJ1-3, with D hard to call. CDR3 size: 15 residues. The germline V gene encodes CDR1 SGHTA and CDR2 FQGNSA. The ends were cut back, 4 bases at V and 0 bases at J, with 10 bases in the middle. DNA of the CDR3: TGTGCCAGCAGCTCCCAGCTGACCTCTGGAAACACCATATATTTT. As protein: CASSSQLTSGNTIYF.

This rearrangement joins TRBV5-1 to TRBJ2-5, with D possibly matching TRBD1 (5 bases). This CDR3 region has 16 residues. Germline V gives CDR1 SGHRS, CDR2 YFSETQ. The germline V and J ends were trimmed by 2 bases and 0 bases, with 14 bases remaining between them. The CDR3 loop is CASSFSYRQNQETQYF. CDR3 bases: TGCGCCAGCAGCTTTTCATACAGGCAGAACCAAGAGACCCAGTACTTC.

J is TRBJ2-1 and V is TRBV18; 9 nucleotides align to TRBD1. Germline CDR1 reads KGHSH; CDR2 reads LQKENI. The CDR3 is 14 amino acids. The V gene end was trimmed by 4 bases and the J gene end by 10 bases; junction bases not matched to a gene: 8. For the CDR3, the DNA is TGTGCCAGCTCACTACAGGGGGCAACCTACGAGCAGTTCTTC. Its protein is CASSLQGATYEQFF.